The 14 T cell receptor beta chains below all came from one sample that was sequenced in a study of T cell clonality in common variable immunodeficiency. Clones were sequenced by immunoSEQ multiplex PCR, and TCRdb holds only the in-frame ones, with some missing. The sample yields 30,000 to 40,000 clones, without any singletons. The source material was peripheral blood mononuclear cells. These receptor sequences come from a person aged 18-70 years in good health.

This clone has at least ten counts. The missing CDR3 end, 3 residues past where the read stops, is filled in from the germline J gene. The V call is TRBV19, the J call TRBJ2-7; a weak D match, TRBD2 (6 bases). The length of the CDR3 is 14 residues. The germline V and J ends were trimmed by 6 bases and 5 bases, with 17 bases remaining between them. Germline V lookup: CDR1 LNHDA, CDR2 SQIVND (reference sequence). CDR3 sequence reads: CASRDLGGKDEQYF. The covered CDR3 bases are TGTGCCAGTAGGGATCTGGGGGGTAAAGACGAG. The full variable domain, completed using reference TRBV19 and TRBJ2-7, is DGGITQSPKYLFRKEGQNVTLSCEQNLNHDAMYWYRQDPGQGLRLIYYSQIVNDFQKGDIAEGYSVSREKKESFPLTVTSAQKNPTAFYLCASRDLGGKDEQYFGPGTRLTVT.

At least ten counts were recorded for this clone. The read gets to within 3 residues of the CDR3 end, and the germline J gene fills in the rest. The rearrangement uses TRBV29-1 and TRBJ2-3, with 7 positions matching TRBD1. J was trimmed by 0 bases and V by 3 bases; bases with no gene match: 3. Germline CDR1 reads SQVTM; CDR2 reads ANQGSEA. The CDR3 extends over 14 amino acids. The CDR3: CSVDDRVSTDTQYF. CDR3 DNA, as far as it was read: TGCAGCGTTGACGACAGGGTGAGCACAGATACG.

This clone was counted at least ten times. The observed sequence ends 3 residues before the CDR3 terminus, with the missing tail filled in from the germline J gene. The chain recombines TRBV5-1 with TRBJ2-7, with 8 nucleotides matching TRBD1. V lost 6 bases to trimming and J lost 3 bases; unmatched junction nucleotides: 11. Per germline, CDR1 SGHRS and CDR2 YFSETQ. This CDR3 comprises 15 residues. The CDR3 loop reads CASTRVGTGHYEQYF. CDR3 DNA (partial): TGCGCCAGCACCCGAGTGGGGACAGGACACTACGAG.

Ten or more counts support this clone. The read stops 3 residues short of the end of the CDR3; the missing end is completed from the germline J gene. The chain employs TRBV20-1 and TRBJ2-7, with TRBD2 matching 7 bases. The CDR3 is made up of 12 amino acids. Germline CDR1 is DFQATT and CDR2 is SNEGSKA (reference sequence). The junction had 6 bases not matched to a gene; V was cut back by 6 bases and J by 4 bases. The CDR3 is CSALAPSYEQYF. The covered CDR3 bases are TGCAGTGCACTAGCGCCTTCTTACGAG.

This clone was detected many times. The read ends 3 residues early relative to the CDR3; the germline J gene fills the gap. The chain couples TRBV5-6 to TRBJ1-2; the match to TRBD1 covers 8 bases. The CDR3 is made up of 15 amino acids. The V segment lost 0 bases and the J segment 5 bases; nucleotides outside the gene matches: 6. Germline V CDR1 and CDR2: SGHDT, YYEEEE. The CDR3 sequence is CASSLDRGEGYGYTF. The covered CDR3 bases are TGTGCCAGCAGCTTGGACAGGGGGGAAGGTTATGGC.

This clone was counted at least ten times. The read ends 3 residues early relative to the CDR3; the germline J gene fills the gap. The V call is TRBV5-1, the J call TRBJ2-4, with D tentatively TRBD1 (6 bases). The germline gives CDR1 SGHRS, CDR2 YFSETQ. The CDR3 contains 15 residues. V dropped 5 bases and J dropped 5 bases, with 17 bases sitting between them. Partial CDR3 DNA: TGCGCCAGCAGGATTTCAGGGGTTGGACAAAACATT. Protein sequence: CASRISGVGQNI. The complete CDR3 reads CASRISGVGQNIQYF.

This clone was detected many times. The CDR3 is cut off 3 residues early in the read; its end comes from the germline J gene. This chain joins TRBV5-1 and TRBJ1-2; D might be TRBD1 (6 bases). This CDR3 contains 13 residues. In germline, CDR1 is SGHRS, CDR2 YFSETQ. V was clipped by 3 bases and J by 7 bases, with 13 bases between them. This CDR3 reads CASSSRRGGGYTF. CDR3 DNA, as far as it was read: TGCGCCAGCAGCTCGAGGAGGGGGGGTGGC.

This clone was recorded at least ten times. The read falls 3 residues short of the CDR3 end, and the missing part is taken from the germline J gene. The chain combines TRBV5-4 with TRBJ1-2, with TRBD1 matching over 8 bases. The CDR3 is made up of 15 amino acids. Germline CDR1 and CDR2: SGHNT and YYREEE (reference sequence). V trimming: 3 bases; J trimming: 1 base; junction bases outside the gene matches: 5. CDR3 protein: CASSYNRGGNYGYTF. The DNA read from the CDR3 is TGTGCCAGCAGCTACAACAGGGGGGGTAACTATGGC.

Regarding this clone: The identical CDR3 is also encoded by other nucleotide sequences in the sample. The CDR3 bases that were read are TGTGCCTCGGGACACCGTTCCACAGATACG. It translates to CASGHRSTDT. The whole CDR3 region reads CASGHRSTDTQYF. This chain connects TRBV30 to TRBJ2-3; possibly TRBD1 for D (6 bases). Sequencing ends 3 residues short of the CDR3 end; the germline J gene provides the rest. The germline V and J ends were trimmed by 7 bases and 2 bases, with 13 bases remaining between them. Germline V gene lookup returns CDR1 GTSNPN and CDR2 SVGIG (reference sequence). The CDR3 runs to 13 residues.

Ten or more counts support this clone. The sequenced CDR3 bases are TGTGCCAGCAGGATATCCGGGACAGCCAATCAGCCC. Translated, it gives CASRISGTANQP. The full CDR3 protein is CASRISGTANQPQHF. The chain couples TRBV6-2 or TRBV6-3 to TRBJ1-5; 7 bases align to TRBD1. The read is 3 residues too short to cover the CDR3 end, so that end is filled in from the germline J gene. There are 15 residues in the CDR3. Trimming at V came to 6 bases and at J to 3 bases, leaving 8 bases not matched to a gene. The germline V gene has CDR1 MNHEY and CDR2 SVGEGT.

This clone was seen ten or more times. The CDR3 end lies 3 residues beyond the end of the read and is filled in from the germline J gene. The rearrangement joins TRBV30 to TRBJ1-1; D gene uncertain. V lost 0 bases and J lost 5, with 4 bases in between. The CDR3 contains 11 residues. Germline CDR1 GTSNPN, CDR2 SVGIG (reference sequence). CDR3 protein: CAWSVLTEAFF. The CDR3 bases that were read are TGTGCCTGGAGTGTATTAACTGAA.

This clone appeared many times. The read terminates 3 residues before the CDR3 end, so the remaining end is supplied by the germline J gene. The chain uses TRBV20-1 and TRBJ2-7; 11 bases are a match to TRBD2. This CDR3 has 18 amino acids. Looked up from germline, CDR1 is DFQATT and CDR2 is SNEGSKA (reference sequence). V gave up 2 bases and J gave up 4 bases; unmatched junction bases: 16. The CDR3 sequence: CSARLRWEPGLAVYEQYF. The CDR3 DNA, read in part, is TGCAGTGCTAGATTGCGATGGGAGCCGGGACTAGCGGTTTACGAG.

This clone showed up just a few times. Germline and junction disagree at one end, which may indicate a read error. The CDR3 goes on 3 residues after the read ends, and that part is filled in from the germline J gene. The chain uses TRBV19 and TRBJ1-1, with 9 bases matching TRBD1. CDR1 and CDR2 from the germline V gene are LNHDA and SQIVND (reference sequence). The length of the CDR3 is 15 residues. The part of the CDR3 DNA that was read is TGCGCAATGACGACCCTGCGGGACAGGGAGGACATT. It yields the protein CAMTTLRDREDI. The CDR3 in its entirety is CAMTTLRDREDIAFF.

This clone was detected ten times or more. The CDR3 end falls 3 residues outside the read, so it is completed with the germline J gene. The chain is built from TRBV18 and TRBJ2-7; TRBD2 matches at 7 bases. This CDR3 is 15 amino acids long. V was clipped by 3 bases and J by 0 bases; unmatched bases: 5. Germline lookup yields CDR1 KGHSH and CDR2 LQKENI. CDR3 loop: CASSPQRDSSYEQYF. The sequenced CDR3 bases are TGTGCCAGCTCACCGCAGCGGGATAGCTCCTACGAG.